This T cell receptor beta chain was captured in a study of blood T cells in healthy people across ages (dated by TCRdb to the mid-2010s). The study in broad terms: Template switching captured roughly one uniquely barcoded TCR beta cDNA molecule per two T cells in model experiments. The study measured age-related changes in TCR beta repertoire diversity using deep sequencing normalized with unique cDNA molecular identifiers. To avoid experimental bias, donors of different ages were spread randomly across the sequencing lanes. Two additional independent replicas of 1 million unique cDNA reads from the same blood draw were analyzed for two donors (one aged 18 to 30 and one aged 80 or older). The donors were divided into four age groups: young (average about 15 years), middle-aged (over 35), aged (around 67) and long-lived (roughly 82).

Systemically healthy Caucasian individuals from Russia, 35 to 50 in total and aged about 6 to 100 years, were included as donors. Roughly 9.5 milliliters of peripheral blood were drawn from each donor into EDTA-treated Vacutainer tubes. Ficoll-Paque density-gradient centrifugation was used to isolate PBMCs, with at least 7 million obtained per sample. Total RNA, at least 6 micrograms per sample, was extracted from PBMCs with Trizol reagent. The percentages of naive CD45RAhigh/CD27high T cells were determined by flow cytometry on a PBMC aliquot from every donor. From the cysteine up to the phenylalanine, the CDR3 has a length of 12 residues. The retained sequence is limited to the CDR3, 36 bases, with the frame set at the first base. This clonotype was seen a single time. It lacks a known antigen. One end of the junction is discordant with germline, which a read error may explain. Library prep was done by 5' RACE. The reads were generated on an Illumina HiSeq 2500. A second PCR of about 6 to 11 cycles was performed with a sample-barcoded 5' primer and a J-beta primer mix. A template-switch 5' adaptor carrying 12 random nucleotides introduced a unique molecular identifier onto each TCR beta cDNA molecule. At least 2.5 million CDR3-containing paired-end reads were obtained from each sample. First-strand cDNA synthesis was performed from all RNA using the Mint cDNA synthesis kit, with priming by a TRBC-specific oligonucleotide. Following uracil-DNA glycosylase treatment, a first 18-cycle PCR with universal primers M1SS and BC2_uni_R was performed on all cDNA. Turning to the authors' computational methods: Each sample was normalized by randomly selecting 1 million high-quality reads, each carrying a distinct molecular identifier. Reads sharing molecular identifiers were discarded rather than binned into consensus sequences. MiTCR, with a Q25 quality threshold and the strictest error-elimination algorithm, was used for CDR3 identification, clonotype clustering and error correction. A nonparametric unseen species model with Euler transformation was used to estimate a lower bound on total TCR beta diversity. The public reads were reanalyzed by TCRdb: fastp trimming at Q25, MiXCR alignment, in-frame beta chains only. CDR3 protein duplicates are merged, each entry listing the most common genes and DNA. For this entry, the V and J calls and clone size follow TCRdb and not the study's own pipeline. This sample comprises 1.5 million to 2 million distinct CDR3 sequences, around half of them detected only once. The ten largest clonotypes hold roughly 2.1% of the sample.

The paper as a whole reports these results and caveats: The CMV infection status of donors was not known, potentially confounding age-related changes in expanded clonotypes. Observed TCR beta diversity per million T cells fell roughly linearly with age, and a significant reduction was already apparent by age approximately 41. The percentage of naive T cells measured by flow cytometry correlated strongly with observed TCR beta diversity. Since profiling was done on bulk unsorted PBMCs, naive and antigen-experienced compartments could not be conclusively compared. The long-lived group showed more naive CD4+ T cells, fewer expanded clones and increased TCR diversity than the aged group, suggesting age selection. Estimates of total diversity based on one million sequenced T cells were regarded as lower bounds and as underestimates.

The material sequenced was blood. This chain joins TRBV12-3 or TRBV12-4 to TRBJ1-5; no D gene call is confident. This TCR was recovered from a woman between 40 and 50 years old in good health. Here the CDR3 is given as CACSSSNQPQHF. The DNA sequence reads TGTGCCTGCAGCTCCTCCAATCAGCCCCAGCATTTT.